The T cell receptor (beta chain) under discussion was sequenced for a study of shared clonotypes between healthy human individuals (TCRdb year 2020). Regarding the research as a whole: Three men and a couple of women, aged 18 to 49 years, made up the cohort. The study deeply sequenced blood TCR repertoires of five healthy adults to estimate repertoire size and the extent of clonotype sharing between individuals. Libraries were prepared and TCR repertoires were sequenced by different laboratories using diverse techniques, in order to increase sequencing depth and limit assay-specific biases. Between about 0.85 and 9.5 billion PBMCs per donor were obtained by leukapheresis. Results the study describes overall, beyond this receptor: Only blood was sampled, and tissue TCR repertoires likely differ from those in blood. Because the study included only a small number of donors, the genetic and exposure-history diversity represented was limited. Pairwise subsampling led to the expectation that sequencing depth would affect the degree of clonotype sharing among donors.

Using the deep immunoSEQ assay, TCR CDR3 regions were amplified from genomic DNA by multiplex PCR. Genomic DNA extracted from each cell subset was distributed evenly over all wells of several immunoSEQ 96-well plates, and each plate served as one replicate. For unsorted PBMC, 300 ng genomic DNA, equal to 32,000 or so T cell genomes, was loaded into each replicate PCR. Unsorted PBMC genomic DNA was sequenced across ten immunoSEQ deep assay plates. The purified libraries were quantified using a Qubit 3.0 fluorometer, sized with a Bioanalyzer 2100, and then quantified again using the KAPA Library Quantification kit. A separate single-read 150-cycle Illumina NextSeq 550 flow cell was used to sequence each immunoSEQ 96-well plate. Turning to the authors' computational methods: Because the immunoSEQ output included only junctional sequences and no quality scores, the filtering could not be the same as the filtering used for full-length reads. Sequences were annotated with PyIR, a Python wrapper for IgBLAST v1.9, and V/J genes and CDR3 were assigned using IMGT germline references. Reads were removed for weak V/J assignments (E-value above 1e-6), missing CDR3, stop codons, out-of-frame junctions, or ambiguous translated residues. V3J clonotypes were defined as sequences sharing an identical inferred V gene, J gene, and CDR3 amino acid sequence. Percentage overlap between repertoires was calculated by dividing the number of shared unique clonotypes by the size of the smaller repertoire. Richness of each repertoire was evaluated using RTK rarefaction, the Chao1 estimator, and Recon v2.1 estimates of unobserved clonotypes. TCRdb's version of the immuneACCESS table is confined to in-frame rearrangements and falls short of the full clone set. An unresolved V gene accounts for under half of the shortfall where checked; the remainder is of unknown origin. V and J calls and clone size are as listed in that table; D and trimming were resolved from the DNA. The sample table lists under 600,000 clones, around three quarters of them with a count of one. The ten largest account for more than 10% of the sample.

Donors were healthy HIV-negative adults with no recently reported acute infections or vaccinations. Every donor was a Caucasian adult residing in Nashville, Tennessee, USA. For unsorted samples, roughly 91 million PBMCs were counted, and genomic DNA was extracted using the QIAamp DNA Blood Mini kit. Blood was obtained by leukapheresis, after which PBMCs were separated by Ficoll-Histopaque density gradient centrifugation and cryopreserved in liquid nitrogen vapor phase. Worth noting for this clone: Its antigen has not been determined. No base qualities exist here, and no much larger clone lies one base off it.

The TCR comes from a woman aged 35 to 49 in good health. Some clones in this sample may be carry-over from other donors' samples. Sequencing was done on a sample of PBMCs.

The CDR3 sequence is CSVVGSSTDTQYF. The nucleotide sequence reads as follows: TGCAGCGTTGTTGGGTCTAGCACAGATACGCAGTATTTT. The rearranged segments are TRBV29-1 and TRBJ2-3; too little of a D gene remains to name it. The CDR3 sequence holds 13 residues, the cysteine and phenylalanine included. Of all the DNA, just the CDR3 is kept, 39 bases in frame from base 1. CDR1 and CDR2, per the germline V gene, are SQVTM and ANQGSEA. At the junction V is shortened by 4 bases and J by 0 bases, with 8 bases in between.